This is a list of T cell receptor beta chains from one sample in a study of graft-versus-host responses after intestinal transplantation. Sequencing used immunoSEQ multiplex PCR; TCRdb keeps in-frame clones, though not all of them. This sample has approximately 5,200 clones, with about 72% found just once. The material sequenced was ileum tissue, taken less than 270 days after intestinal transplant. The receptors were sampled from a human patient who received an intestinal transplant, so some T cells may come from the graft donor. CDR3s include the opening cysteine and the closing phenylalanine or tryptophan. A D gene is named only where the DNA matches it firmly. Clone size appears in some rows only: once, few, many, or a class for an expanded clone.

j_gene,d_gene,abundance,len,v_gene,CDR3aa,CDR3nt
TRBJ1-2,-,-,14,TRBV9,CASSVVTANYGYTF,TGTGCCAGCAGCGTAGTTACAGCTAACTATGGCTACACCTTC
TRBJ2-5,-,-,14,TRBV28,CASSPIEVAETQYF,TGTGCCAGCAGCCCTATTGAGGTGGCAGAGACCCAGTACTTC
TRBJ2-7,-,-,13,TRBV18,CASSLRDTYEQYF,TGTGCCAGCTCACTCCGGGACACCTACGAGCAGTACTTC
TRBJ2-1,TRBD2,few,19,TRBV28,CASSFIPVTSGTTYNEQFF,TGTGCCAGCAGTTTCATCCCAGTAACTAGCGGAACCACGTACAATGAGCAGTTCTTC
TRBJ1-4,-,-,14,TRBV27,CASSFLGAREKLFF,TGTGCCAGCAGTTTCCTGGGGGCGCGTGAAAAACTGTTTTTT
TRBJ1-2,-,-,13,TRBV19,CASSIDGNYGYTF,TGTGCCAGTAGTATAGACGGGAACTATGGCTACACCTTC
TRBJ2-5,-,few,20,TRBV4-3,CASSQNSPGRLGVSQETQYF,TGCGCCAGCAGCCAAAATTCCCCTGGGAGACTCGGGGTCTCACAAGAGACCCAGTACTTC
TRBJ1-5,-,-,14,TRBV4-2,CASSYTDANQPQHF,TGTGCCAGCAGCTATACAGACGCCAATCAGCCCCAGCATTTT
TRBJ2-7,TRBD1,once,13,TRBV19,CASEGQGAYEQYF,TGTGCCAGTGAGGGACAGGGAGCCTACGAGCAGTACTTC
TRBJ2-1,TRBD2,-,16,TRBV7-9,CASSLSGGHSYNEQFF,TGTGCCAGCAGCTTATCGGGGGGGCACTCCTACAATGAGCAGTTCTTC
TRBJ1-6,TRBD1,-,13,TRBV6-6,CASTGQANSPLHF,TGTGCCAGCACCGGACAGGCCAATTCACCCCTCCACTTT
TRBJ1-1,-,-,16,TRBV10-3,CAIRGNRRASNTEAFF,TGTGCCATCAGGGGAAACAGGCGCGCCTCGAACACTGAAGCTTTCTTT
TRBJ1-5,-,-,14,TRBV6-1,CASSEVAGIQPQHF,TGTGCCAGCAGTGAAGTTGCCGGGATTCAGCCCCAGCATTTT
TRBJ1-2,-,few,18,TRBV4-3,CASSQGLSDSSINYGYTF,TGCGCCAGCAGCCAAGGTCTTTCGGACAGTTCGATAAACTATGGCTACACCTTC
TRBJ2-1,TRBD2,-,15,TRBV7-9,CASSGRDYYVNEQFF,TGTGCCAGCAGCGGCCGGGACTACTACGTCAATGAGCAGTTCTTC
TRBJ1-2,-,-,14,TRBV13,CASSQLASGFGYTF,TGTGCCAGCAGCCAACTTGCGTCAGGGTTTGGCTACACCTTC
TRBJ1-2,-,-,12,TRBV10-2,CATRTDAYGYTF,TGCGCCACCCGGACAGACGCTTATGGCTACACCTTC
TRBJ2-1,-,-,14,TRBV19,CASRYTSSYNEQFF,TGTGCCAGTCGTTATACTAGCTCTTACAATGAGCAGTTCTTC
TRBJ2-7,-,-,10,TRBV19,CASNPCEQYF,TGTGCCAGTAACCCCTGCGAGCAGTACTTC
TRBJ1-1,-,once,11,TRBV7-7,CASTSVRSAFF,TGTGCCAGCACCTCAGTGAGGAGTGCTTTCTTT
TRBJ2-1,-,-,15,TRBV6-4,CASSDQSGAANEQFF,TGTGCCAGCAGTGACCAGTCGGGAGCGGCCAATGAGCAGTTCTTC
TRBJ2-1,-,-,13,TRBV5-1,CASSPDFYNEQFF,TGCGCCAGCAGCCCGGACTTCTACAATGAGCAGTTCTTC
TRBJ2-1,TRBD1,once,15,TRBV6-4,CASSDQAGGYNEQFF,TGTGCCAGCAGTGACCAGGCAGGGGGTTACAATGAGCAGTTCTTC
TRBJ2-3,TRBD2,-,17,TRBV18,CASSPLMAGVPPDTQYF,TGTGCCAGCTCACCACTAATGGCGGGAGTCCCCCCAGATACGCAGTATTTT
TRBJ2-5,TRBD2,-,14,TRBV6-5,CASSSSGRTRAQYF,TGCGCCAGCAGCTCTAGCGGGAGGACGAGGGCCCAGTACTTC
TRBJ2-6,-,once,15,TRBV6-5,CASRLKPSGANVLTF,TGTGCCAGCAGACTGAAGCCCTCTGGGGCCAACGTCCTGACTTTC
TRBJ2-2,-,-,14,TRBV6-4,CASSVGGESGELFF,TGTGCCAGCAGTGTAGGAGGGGAGTCCGGGGAGCTGTTTTTT
TRBJ1-2,-,-,12,TRBV2,CASSTQNYGYTF,TGTGCCAGCAGTACTCAAAACTATGGCTACACCTTC
TRBJ1-2,TRBD1,once,14,TRBV5-1,CASSGQGSDYGYTF,TGCGCCAGCAGCGGACAGGGGAGTGACTATGGCTACACCTTC
TRBJ2-3,-,-,15,TRBV6-4,CASSDTGFATDTQYF,TGTGCCAGCAGTGACACAGGGTTCGCCACAGATACGCAGTATTTT
TRBJ1-2,-,-,17,TRBV4-3,CASSQVYPSRQNYGYTF,TGCGCCAGCAGCCAAGTATACCCGTCTAGACAGAACTATGGCTACACCTTC
TRBJ1-5,-,-,15,TRBV18,CASSHHRASNQPQHF,TGTGCCAGCTCACACCACAGGGCCTCCAATCAGCCCCAGCATTTT
TRBJ1-1,-,-,14,TRBV19,CASSIRVLGTEAFF,TGTGCCAGTAGTATTAGAGTGCTAGGCACTGAAGCTTTCTTT
TRBJ2-7,TRBD2,-,19,TRBV9,CASSVSGGRTLGVSYEQYF,TGTGCCAGCAGCGTTTCCGGCGGGAGGACCCTGGGGGTTTCCTACGAGCAGTACTTC
TRBJ1-5,-,-,17,TRBV10-3,CAINVGAKGDGNQPQHF,TGTGCCATCAATGTCGGGGCAAAGGGGGATGGCAATCAGCCCCAGCATTTT
TRBJ2-1,-,-,13,TRBV4-1,CASSQDPLNEQFF,TGCGCCAGCAGCCAAGATCCCCTCAATGAGCAGTTCTTC
TRBJ2-1,TRBD1,-,14,TRBV6-1,CASSGQGLGNEQFF,TGTGCCAGCAGCGGACAGGGTCTGGGGAATGAGCAGTTCTTC
TRBJ1-5,-,once,14,TRBV6-1,CASSGGGDNQPQHF,TGTGCCAGCAGCGGTGGAGGCGACAATCAGCCCCAGCATTTT
TRBJ1-3,-,-,15,TRBV5-6,CASSGTSDAGNTIYF,TGTGCCAGCAGCGGTACTAGCGATGCGGGAAACACCATATATTTT
TRBJ2-5,TRBD2,once,14,TRBV5-4,CASSLGLAQETQYF,TGTGCCAGCAGCTTGGGACTAGCCCAAGAGACCCAGTACTTC
TRBJ2-1,-,-,15,TRBV5-4,CASSLDRGTYNEQFF,TGTGCCAGCAGCTTGGATAGAGGGACCTACAATGAGCAGTTCTTC
TRBJ1-4,-,once,15,TRBV7-8,CASSLQGTQGEKLFF,TGTGCCAGCAGCTTACAGGGCACGCAAGGGGAAAAACTGTTTTTT
TRBJ2-5,-,-,14,TRBV4-1,CASSQVWRGETQYF,TGCGCCAGCAGCCAAGTCTGGCGAGGAGAGACCCAGTACTTC
TRBJ2-7,TRBD1,-,13,TRBV19,CASSRDRVYEQYF,TGTGCCAGTAGTAGGGACAGGGTCTACGAGCAGTACTTC
TRBJ2-1,-,few,13,TRBV6-1,CASSEARNNEQFF,TGTGCCAGCAGTGAAGCGCGAAACAATGAGCAGTTCTTC
TRBJ2-3,TRBD1,-,15,TRBV6-1,CASSNRGYSTDTQYF,TGTGCCAGCAGCAACAGGGGTTATAGCACAGATACGCAGTATTTT
TRBJ2-6,-,few,15,TRBV19,CASSSISSGANVLTF,TGTGCCAGTAGTTCTATAAGCTCTGGGGCCAACGTCCTGACTTTC
TRBJ1-2,-,few,17,TRBV5-6,CASSSTDFLTGSEGYTF,TGTGCCAGCAGCTCCACCGATTTTCTGACCGGCTCGGAGGGCTACACCTTC
TRBJ2-7,-,-,16,TRBV2,CASKRQVLVLTYEQYF,TGTGCCAGCAAACGACAGGTCTTGGTTTTGACCTACGAGCAGTACTTC
TRBJ1-1,-,-,12,TRBV30,CAWSGGGTEAFF,TGTGCCTGGAGCGGGGGAGGGACTGAAGCTTTCTTT
TRBJ1-5,-,-,14,TRBV5-6,CASSDSTTYQPQHF,TGTGCCAGCAGTGACAGTACCACTTATCAGCCCCAGCATTTT
TRBJ1-1,-,-,12,TRBV30,CAWSIQGTEAFF,TGTGCCTGGAGTATACAGGGCACTGAAGCTTTCTTT
TRBJ2-3,-,-,17,TRBV7-9,CASSRNRGLRFGDTQYF,TGTGCCAGCAGCCGGAACCGGGGACTTCGGTTCGGAGATACGCAGTATTTT
TRBJ1-6,TRBD1,-,14,TRBV27,CASSPGTGHSPLHF,TGTGCCAGCAGCCCCGGGACAGGGCATTCACCCCTCCACTTT
TRBJ2-1,TRBD1,-,15,TRBV27,CASSLNRGSYNEQFF,TGTGCCAGCAGTTTGAACAGGGGCTCCTACAATGAGCAGTTCTTC
TRBJ2-6,-,-,15,TRBV19,CASSMGLSGANVLTF,TGTGCCAGTAGTATGGGACTCTCTGGGGCCAACGTCCTGACTTTC
TRBJ1-2,-,-,17,TRBV7-6,CASSPIRTVGQYYGYTF,TGTGCCAGCAGCCCTATACGGACAGTGGGACAATACTATGGCTACACCTTC
TRBJ1-1,-,-,15,TRBV6-1,CASPFSGDGGTEAFF,TGTGCCAGCCCCTTCTCGGGGGATGGTGGTACTGAAGCTTTCTTT
TRBJ2-6,-,-,17,TRBV29-1,CSVPLGVRDSGANVLTF,TGCAGCGTGCCTCTGGGAGTCCGGGACTCTGGGGCCAACGTCCTGACTTTC
TRBJ2-7,-,-,12,TRBV7-9,CASSPSAYEQYF,TGTGCCAGCAGCCCTAGCGCTTACGAGCAGTACTTC